This paragraph reports one T cell receptor (beta chain). The method was immunoSEQ multiplex PCR; TCRdb's version includes in-frame clones alone and lacks a portion of them. The sample shows about 30,000 clones, about four fifths of them seen only once. This specimen belongs to a study of STAT5B mutations in CD4+ large granular lymphocyte leukemia. This CDR3 is built from 14 residues. Per the germline V gene, CDR1 is SQVTM and CDR2 is ANQGSEA. Trimming cost V 0 bases and J 6 bases, with 15 bases left between them. The sequence was obtained from a human donor in good health. The chain links TRBV29-1 to TRBJ2-7; D gene ambiguous. The sequenced material came from CD4+ T cells from blood buffy coats. CDR3 in amino acids: CSVEDRPAKFEQYF. The CDR3 DNA sequence: TGCAGCGTTGAAGATCGGCCAGCAAAATTCGAGCAGTACTTC.